This record concerns one T cell receptor (beta chain) sequence. Per the authors' pipeline: The assay estimated nucleated cells by amplifying reference gene primers. Measured with immunoSEQ multiplex PCR; TCRdb has only the in-frame clones, and not every one. D and trimming come from the DNA, and the V and J calls and clone size come from that table. The repertoire includes about 130,000 clones, 90% of them detected once, and approximately 3.5% sits in the top ten. The V segment lost 4 bases and the J segment 1 base; nucleotides outside the gene matches: 11. The CDR3 totals 17 residues. CDR1 and CDR2 from the germline V gene are SGHKS and YYEKEE (reference sequence). The record originates from a study of blood T cell repertoires in COVID-19. For the study at large: There were acute and convalescent COVID-19 samples, and they came from the United States, Italy and Spain. Sample material is recorded as cDNA or gDNA derived from T cells, B-cell-depleted T cells, or PBMCs.

This receptor was taken from a man aged 50 or older with active COVID-19. The sample was peripheral blood. J is TRBJ2-5 and V is TRBV5-5, with 9 bases that match TRBD2. The CDR3 loop reads CASSPSRLAGIQETQYF. In nucleotides, the CDR3 is TGTGCCAGCAGCCCATCGCGGCTAGCGGGAATCCAAGAGACCCAGTACTTC.